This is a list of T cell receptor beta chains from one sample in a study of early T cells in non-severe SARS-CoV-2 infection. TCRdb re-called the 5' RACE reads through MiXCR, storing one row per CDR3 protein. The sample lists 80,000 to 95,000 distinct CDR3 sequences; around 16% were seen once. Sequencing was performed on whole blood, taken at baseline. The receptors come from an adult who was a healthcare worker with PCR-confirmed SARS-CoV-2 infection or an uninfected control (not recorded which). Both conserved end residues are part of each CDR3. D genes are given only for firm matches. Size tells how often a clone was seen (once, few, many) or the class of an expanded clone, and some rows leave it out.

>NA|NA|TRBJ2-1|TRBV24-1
CATSDFLRDSNNEQFF
TGTGCCACCAGTGATTTCCTCCGGGACTCTAACAATGAGCAGTTCTTC
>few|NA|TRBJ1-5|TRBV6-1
CASSDNHLYQPQHF
TGTGCCAGCAGTGACAACCACTTATATCAGCCCCAGCATTTT
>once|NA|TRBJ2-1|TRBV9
CASSDGGAEQFF
TGTGCCAGCAGCGATGGGGGTGCTGAGCAGTTCTTC
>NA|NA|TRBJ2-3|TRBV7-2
CASSLGLLDTQYF
TGTGCCAGCAGCTTAGGGTTGCTGGATACGCAGTATTTT
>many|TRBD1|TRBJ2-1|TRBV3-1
CASSHLKHQGVNSQQFF
TGTGCCAGCAGCCATCTCAAACACCAGGGGGTCAACAGTCAACAGTTCTTC
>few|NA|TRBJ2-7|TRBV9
CASSVGLADYEQYF
TGTGCCAGCAGCGTAGGGCTAGCAGACTACGAGCAGTACTTC
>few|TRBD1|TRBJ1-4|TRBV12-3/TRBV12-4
CASRLGTGGNEKLFF
TGTGCCAGCAGGCTTGGGACAGGGGGCAATGAAAAACTGTTTTTT
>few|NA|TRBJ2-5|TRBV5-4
CASSPSSGPGGETQYF
TGTGCCAGCAGCCCGTCTAGCGGCCCAGGGGGTGAGACCCAGTACTTC
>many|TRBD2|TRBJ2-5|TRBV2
CASSEAPSGAGTQYF
TGTGCCAGCAGTGAAGCCCCTAGCGGAGCGGGGACCCAGTACTTC
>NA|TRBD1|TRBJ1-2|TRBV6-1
CASSELAIGQANYGYTF
TGTGCCAGCAGTGAATTGGCAATCGGACAGGCTAACTATGGCTACACCTTC
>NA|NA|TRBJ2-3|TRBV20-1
CSARAGMGTDTQYF
TGCAGTGCTAGGGCGGGAATGGGCACAGATACGCAGTATTTT
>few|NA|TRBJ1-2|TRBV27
CARRSGYTF
TGTGCCAGGAGGTCCGGCTACACCTTC
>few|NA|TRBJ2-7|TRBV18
CASSPPGHVSYEQYF
TGTGCCAGCTCACCCCCTGGACACGTCTCCTACGAGCAGTACTTC
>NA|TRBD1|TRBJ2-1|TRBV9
CASSLPQGQTYNEQFF
TGTGCCAGCAGTCTCCCCCAGGGACAGACTTACAATGAGCAGTTCTTC
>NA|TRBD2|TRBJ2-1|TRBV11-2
CASSPGGSGSRSYNEQFF
TGTGCCAGCAGCCCGGGGGGTAGCGGGAGTCGCTCCTACAATGAGCAGTTCTTC
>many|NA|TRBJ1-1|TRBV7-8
CASSLQGETEAFF
TGTGCCAGCAGCCTTCAGGGAGAGACTGAAGCTTTCTTT
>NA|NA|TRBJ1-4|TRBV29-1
CSVVTGGEKLFF
TGCAGCGTGGTGACAGGCGGCGAAAAACTGTTTTTT
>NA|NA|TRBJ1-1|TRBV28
CASRAEFEAFF
TGTGCCAGCAGAGCAGAGTTCGAAGCTTTCTTT
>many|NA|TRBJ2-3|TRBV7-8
CASSFPGPDTQYF
TGTGCCAGCAGCTTTCCGGGCCCAGATACGCAGTATTTT
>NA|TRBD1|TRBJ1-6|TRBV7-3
CASSLTGGTYSPLHF
TGTGCCAGCAGCTTAACAGGGGGCACTTATTCACCCCTCCACTTT
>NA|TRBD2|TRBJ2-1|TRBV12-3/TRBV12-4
CAYLRSNLAGGAAEQFF
TGTGCCTATTTAAGAAGCAACCTAGCGGGAGGAGCAGCTGAGCAGTTCTTC
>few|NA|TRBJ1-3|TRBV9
CASSATSSSSGNTIYF
TGTGCCAGCAGCGCGACCTCTTCGAGCTCTGGAAACACCATATATTTT
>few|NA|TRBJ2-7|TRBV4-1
CASSPRLGGGAYEQYF
TGCGCCAGCAGCCCACGCTTAGGCGGCGGAGCCTACGAGCAGTACTTC
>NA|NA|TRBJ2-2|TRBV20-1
CSANKDSYTGELFF
TGCAGTGCTAACAAGGACAGTTACACCGGGGAGCTGTTTTTT
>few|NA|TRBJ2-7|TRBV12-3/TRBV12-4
CASTPSLAPYHEQYF
TGTGCCAGCACCCCCAGTCTAGCGCCTTATCACGAGCAGTACTTC
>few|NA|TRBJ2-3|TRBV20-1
CSARPLVRDTDTQYF
TGCAGTGCTAGACCACTAGTACGGGACACAGATACGCAGTATTTT
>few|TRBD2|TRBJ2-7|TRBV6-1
CASRKREADEQYF
TGTGCCAGCAGGAAGCGGGAGGCCGACGAGCAGTACTTC
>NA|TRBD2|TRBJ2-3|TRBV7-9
CASLRREGVDTQYF
TGTGCCAGCTTGCGGCGGGAGGGTGTAGATACGCAGTATTTT
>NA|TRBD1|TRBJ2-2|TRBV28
CASSSPTWTGRKNTGELFF
TGTGCCAGCAGTTCTCCTACTTGGACAGGGAGGAAGAACACCGGGGAGCTGTTTTTT
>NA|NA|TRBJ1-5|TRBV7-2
CASSLESRGNQPQHF
TGTGCCAGCAGCTTAGAGAGTAGGGGAAATCAGCCCCAGCATTTT
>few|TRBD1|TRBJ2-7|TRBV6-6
CASSPRTGGSEQYF
TGTGCCAGCAGTCCCCGGACAGGAGGTTCCGAGCAGTACTTC
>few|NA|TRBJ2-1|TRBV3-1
CASSQDKGGEQFF
TGTGCCAGCAGCCAAGATAAGGGGGGTGAGCAGTTCTTC
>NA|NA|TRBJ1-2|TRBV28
CASSSPATTGYTF
TGTGCCAGCAGTTCTCCGGCGACGACAGGCTACACCTTC
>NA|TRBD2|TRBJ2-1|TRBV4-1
CASRSGMGGLEQFF
TGCGCCAGTCGGAGCGGGATGGGCGGATTGGAGCAGTTCTTC
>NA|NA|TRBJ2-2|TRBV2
CASSTDYLTGELFF
TGTGCCAGCAGTACGGACTACCTCACCGGGGAGCTGTTTTTT
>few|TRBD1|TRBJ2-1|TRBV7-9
CASSVWDREYNEQFF
TGTGCCAGCTCCGTATGGGACAGGGAGTACAATGAGCAGTTCTTC
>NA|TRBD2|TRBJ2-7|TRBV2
CASSDGSGRLSYEQYF
TGTGCCAGCAGTGATGGTAGCGGGCGGCTCTCCTACGAGCAGTACTTC
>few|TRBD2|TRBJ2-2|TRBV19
CASSPPLAGGTGELFF
TGTGCCAGTAGTCCTCCCCTAGCGGGAGGCACCGGGGAGCTGTTTTTT
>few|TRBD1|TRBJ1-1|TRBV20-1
CSAVSGQGGPEAFF
TGCAGTGCCGTTTCCGGACAGGGGGGGCCTGAAGCTTTCTTT
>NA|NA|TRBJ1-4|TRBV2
CASSEKVGIPLFF
TGTGCCAGCAGTGAAAAGGTGGGGATCCCACTGTTTTTT
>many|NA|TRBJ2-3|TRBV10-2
CASALITSTDTQYF
TGCGCCAGCGCCCTTATAACTAGCACAGATACGCAGTATTTT
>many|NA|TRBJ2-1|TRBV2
CASSESLAAHEQFF
TGTGCCAGCAGTGAAAGTCTGGCCGCCCATGAGCAGTTCTTC
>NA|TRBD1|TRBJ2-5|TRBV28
CASHRGQETQYF
TGTGCCAGCCACAGGGGACAAGAGACCCAGTACTTC
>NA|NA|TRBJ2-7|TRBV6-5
CASSTDVSSYEQYF
TGTGCCAGCAGCACCGATGTGTCGTCCTACGAGCAGTACTTC
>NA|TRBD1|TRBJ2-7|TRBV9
CASSIGTGYEQYF
TGTGCCAGCAGCATCGGGACAGGCTACGAGCAGTACTTC
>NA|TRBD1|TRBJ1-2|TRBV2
CASSEALRGHNYGYTF
TGTGCCAGCAGTGAAGCGCTCAGGGGGCACAACTATGGCTACACCTTC